A selection of T cell receptor beta chains follows, all from one sample in a study of identical twins. TCRdb fed the 5' RACE reads into MiXCR, producing one record per CDR3 protein. Of roughly 1,500,000 distinct CDR3 sequences in the sample, more than 30% were seen once. The sequenced material came from cord blood. These receptor sequences come from a newborn girl in good health. CDR3s include the opening cysteine and the closing phenylalanine or tryptophan. The D gene is left open where the match is weak. Part of the rows lack a size; the others show once, few, many or a class for expanded clones.

clone size: few; J gene: TRBJ2-7; V gene: TRBV6-1; D gene: NA; CDR3 protein: CASTLGLPSYEQYF; CDR3 DNA: TGTGCCAGCACCCTTGGCCTCCCCTCCTACGAGCAGTACTTC
clone size: few; J gene: TRBJ2-7; V gene: TRBV7-2; D gene: NA; CDR3 protein: CASSLLVGLSSYEQYF; CDR3 DNA: TGTGCCAGCAGCTTATTGGTCGGGTTAAGCTCCTACGAGCAGTACTTC
clone size: NA; J gene: TRBJ2-3; V gene: TRBV7-9; D gene: TRBD2; CDR3 protein: CASSLWSGGVKTDTQYF; CDR3 DNA: TGTGCCAGCAGCTTATGGAGCGGGGGGGTGAAGACAGATACGCAGTATTTT
clone size: NA; J gene: TRBJ2-3; V gene: TRBV20-1; D gene: TRBD1; CDR3 protein: CSASPLRDRGADTQYF; CDR3 DNA: TGCAGTGCTTCCCCACTACGGGACAGGGGGGCAGATACGCAGTATTTT
clone size: few; J gene: TRBJ2-7; V gene: TRBV28; D gene: NA; CDR3 protein: CASTFRRGPYEQYF; CDR3 DNA: TGTGCCAGCACCTTTCGACGGGGACCCTACGAGCAGTACTTC
clone size: NA; J gene: TRBJ2-1; V gene: TRBV7-2; D gene: TRBD2; CDR3 protein: CACSLGGTITGNEQFF; CDR3 DNA: TGTGCCTGCAGCTTAGGTGGGACTATTACCGGCAATGAGCAGTTCTTC
clone size: few; J gene: TRBJ1-2; V gene: TRBV7-2; D gene: NA; CDR3 protein: CASSPRSPNYGYTF; CDR3 DNA: TGTGCCAGCAGCCCTCGAAGTCCGAACTATGGCTACACCTTC
clone size: NA; J gene: TRBJ2-1; V gene: TRBV6-1; D gene: TRBD2; CDR3 protein: CASTIAGDTYNEQFF; CDR3 DNA: TGTGCCAGCACTATAGCGGGAGACACCTACAATGAGCAGTTCTTC
clone size: few; J gene: TRBJ1-5; V gene: TRBV29-1; D gene: TRBD1; CDR3 protein: CSVTGTGGGNQPQHF; CDR3 DNA: TGCAGCGTCACCGGGACAGGGGGAGGCAATCAGCCCCAGCATTTT
clone size: few; J gene: TRBJ1-2; V gene: TRBV28; D gene: NA; CDR3 protein: CASSQKQGRDGYTF; CDR3 DNA: TGTGCCAGCAGTCAAAAACAGGGTAGAGATGGCTACACCTTC
clone size: few; J gene: TRBJ2-4; V gene: TRBV4-1; D gene: NA; CDR3 protein: CASSQDLDTVGYF; CDR3 DNA: TGCGCCAGCAGCCAAGATCTTGACACCGTAGGGTACTTC
clone size: once; J gene: TRBJ2-3; V gene: TRBV20-1; D gene: TRBD2; CDR3 protein: CIARGRDYPGADTQYF; CDR3 DNA: TGCATTGCTCGCGGTCGGGACTACCCGGGAGCAGATACGCAGTATTTT
clone size: NA; J gene: TRBJ2-5; V gene: TRBV20-1; D gene: TRBD2; CDR3 protein: CSARNGRPRETQYF; CDR3 DNA: TGCAGTGCTAGAAACGGGAGGCCCCGAGAGACCCAGTACTTC
clone size: NA; J gene: TRBJ2-1; V gene: TRBV2; D gene: TRBD2; CDR3 protein: CASLSGRPNNEQFF; CDR3 DNA: TGTGCCAGCCTTAGCGGGAGGCCAAACAATGAGCAGTTCTTC
clone size: few; J gene: TRBJ2-3; V gene: TRBV10-3; D gene: NA; CDR3 protein: CAISAGHTDTQYF; CDR3 DNA: TGTGCCATCAGTGCTGGACACACAGATACGCAGTATTTT
clone size: few; J gene: TRBJ2-5; V gene: TRBV6-5; D gene: NA; CDR3 protein: CASSCTSSQETQYF; CDR3 DNA: TGTGCCAGCAGTTGCACTAGCTCCCAAGAGACCCAGTACTTC
clone size: few; J gene: TRBJ1-5; V gene: TRBV12-3/TRBV12-4; D gene: NA; CDR3 protein: CASSDTAIGNQPQHF; CDR3 DNA: TGTGCCAGCAGTGACACCGCGATCGGTAATCAGCCCCAGCATTTT
clone size: few; J gene: TRBJ2-1; V gene: TRBV20-1; D gene: NA; CDR3 protein: CSAPGQYNEQFF; CDR3 DNA: TGCAGTGCGCCGGGACAATACAATGAGCAGTTCTTC
clone size: few; J gene: TRBJ2-1; V gene: TRBV5-1; D gene: TRBD2; CDR3 protein: CASSPKPIAGGGNEQFF; CDR3 DNA: TGCGCCAGCAGTCCAAAACCCATAGCGGGAGGGGGCAATGAGCAGTTCTTC
clone size: few; J gene: TRBJ2-7; V gene: TRBV27; D gene: NA; CDR3 protein: CASSFRGEPYEQYF; CDR3 DNA: TGTGCCAGCAGTTTTAGGGGGGAGCCCTACGAGCAGTACTTC
clone size: NA; J gene: TRBJ2-1; V gene: TRBV4-1; D gene: TRBD1; CDR3 protein: CASSQDWGTGRNEQFF; CDR3 DNA: TGCGCCAGCAGCCAAGATTGGGGGACAGGGAGGAATGAGCAGTTCTTC
clone size: few; J gene: TRBJ2-1; V gene: TRBV9; D gene: NA; CDR3 protein: CASSVGPSRGNEQFF; CDR3 DNA: TGTGCCAGCAGCGTAGGCCCCTCGAGGGGTAATGAGCAGTTCTTC
clone size: few; J gene: TRBJ2-3; V gene: TRBV20-1; D gene: NA; CDR3 protein: CSALRGTQYF; CDR3 DNA: TGCAGTGCTCTTAGGGGTACGCAGTATTTT
clone size: few; J gene: TRBJ2-3; V gene: TRBV6-5; D gene: NA; CDR3 protein: CASSYTATRPSTDTQYF; CDR3 DNA: TGTGCCAGCAGTTACACCGCGACTAGGCCATCCACAGATACGCAGTATTTT
clone size: NA; J gene: TRBJ1-1; V gene: TRBV27; D gene: NA; CDR3 protein: CASSFPGMNTEAFF; CDR3 DNA: TGTGCCAGCAGTTTTCCAGGGATGAACACTGAAGCTTTCTTT
clone size: NA; J gene: TRBJ1-1; V gene: TRBV3-1; D gene: NA; CDR3 protein: CASSLAQSGTEAFF; CDR3 DNA: TGTGCCAGCAGCCTAGCCCAGTCGGGCACTGAAGCTTTCTTT
clone size: NA; J gene: TRBJ2-4; V gene: TRBV27; D gene: TRBD1; CDR3 protein: CASSLSRTGSNIQYF; CDR3 DNA: TGTGCCAGCAGTTTATCTCGGACAGGGTCAAACATTCAGTACTTC
clone size: NA; J gene: TRBJ2-1; V gene: TRBV27; D gene: NA; CDR3 protein: CASRQTQYKGYEQFF; CDR3 DNA: TGTGCCAGCAGACAGACACAATACAAAGGGTACGAGCAGTTCTTC
clone size: NA; J gene: TRBJ2-7; V gene: TRBV30; D gene: TRBD2; CDR3 protein: CAWSVWAGEIGQYF; CDR3 DNA: TGTGCCTGGAGTGTATGGGCGGGGGAGATTGGGCAGTACTTC
clone size: few; J gene: TRBJ2-1; V gene: TRBV27; D gene: NA; CDR3 protein: CASSLLTPSSYNEQFF; CDR3 DNA: TGTGCCAGCAGTTTACTTACCCCGAGCTCCTACAATGAGCAGTTCTTC
clone size: NA; J gene: TRBJ2-7; V gene: TRBV12-3/TRBV12-4; D gene: TRBD2; CDR3 protein: CASSPGLAGAREQYF; CDR3 DNA: TGTGCCAGCAGTCCCGGACTAGCGGGAGCCCGCGAGCAGTACTTC
clone size: few; J gene: TRBJ1-6; V gene: TRBV9; D gene: NA; CDR3 protein: CASSVDPGEYNSPLHF; CDR3 DNA: TGTGCCAGCAGCGTAGACCCAGGGGAATACAATTCACCCCTCCACTTT
clone size: NA; J gene: TRBJ1-2; V gene: TRBV5-1; D gene: NA; CDR3 protein: CASSLGRGIYGYTF; CDR3 DNA: TGCGCCAGCAGCTTGGGCAGGGGAATCTATGGCTACACCTTC
clone size: NA; J gene: TRBJ2-5; V gene: TRBV5-6; D gene: TRBD1; CDR3 protein: CASSYRGEETQYF; CDR3 DNA: TGTGCCAGCAGTTACAGGGGAGAAGAGACCCAGTACTTC
clone size: NA; J gene: TRBJ2-3; V gene: TRBV28; D gene: TRBD1; CDR3 protein: CASTGGSYPSTDTQYF; CDR3 DNA: TGTGCCAGCACAGGGGGTTCCTATCCTAGCACAGATACGCAGTATTTT
clone size: few; J gene: TRBJ2-3; V gene: TRBV11-2; D gene: TRBD2; CDR3 protein: CASSLDLRTSGTDTQYF; CDR3 DNA: TGTGCCAGCAGCTTAGATCTCCGCACTAGCGGCACAGATACGCAGTATTTT
clone size: NA; J gene: TRBJ2-7; V gene: TRBV20-1; D gene: TRBD1; CDR3 protein: CSGQGELVHEQYF; CDR3 DNA: TGCAGTGGACAGGGGGAACTAGTCCATGAGCAGTACTTC
clone size: few; J gene: TRBJ2-7; V gene: TRBV20-1; D gene: TRBD2; CDR3 protein: CSARRRRGLAGVYEQYF; CDR3 DNA: TGCAGTGCTAGGCGTAGGAGGGGACTAGCGGGAGTTTACGAGCAGTACTTC
clone size: NA; J gene: TRBJ2-1; V gene: TRBV7-2; D gene: TRBD2; CDR3 protein: CASSSLLAGGHPYNEQFF; CDR3 DNA: TGTGCCAGCAGCTCCCTACTAGCGGGGGGTCACCCATACAATGAGCAGTTCTTC
clone size: few; J gene: TRBJ1-1; V gene: TRBV10-3; D gene: NA; CDR3 protein: CAISELDRPAEAFF; CDR3 DNA: TGTGCCATCAGTGAGCTCGACAGGCCGGCTGAAGCTTTCTTT